What follows are 24 T cell receptor beta chains derived from one specimen sequenced in a study of cytomegalovirus exposure and HLA in healthy donors. PCR employed 60 Vbeta and 13 Jbeta primers. Repertoires were generated with immunoSEQ multiplex PCR, while TCRdb's copy carries only in-frame clones and drops some. The sample lists about 130,000 clones; 60% to 85% were seen once. Sequenced: PBMCs. Receptor source: a man aged 45 to 65 in good health and CMV-seronegative.

The chain links TRBV15 to TRBJ2-6, with no clear D. There are 16 residues in the CDR3. Trimming stripped 1 base from V and 0 bases from J, with 7 bases between. Germline CDR1 is LNHNV and CDR2 is YYDKDF (reference sequence). DNA of the CDR3: TGTGCCACCAGCAGAGGACACGACTCTGGGGCCAACGTCCTGACTTTC. Encoded protein: CATSRGHDSGANVLTF.

V is TRBV19 and J is TRBJ2-2, with TRBD2 identical over 8 bases. V lost 3 bases, J lost 0 bases, and 12 bases stayed unmatched. Germline lookup yields CDR1 LNHDA and CDR2 SQIVND (reference sequence). This CDR3 spans 19 amino acids. The CDR3 nucleotides are TGTGCCAGTAGTATTGGGGCGGGGGGAGATTTCGCGAACACCGGGGAGCTGTTTTTT. It encodes CASSIGAGGDFANTGELFF.

The chain has TRBV7-6 and TRBJ2-3; D is uncertain. This CDR3 is built from 12 residues. Trimming removed 5 bases from V and 4 bases from J, with 7 bases in between. Germline V gives CDR1 SGHVS, CDR2 FNYEAQ. CDR3 in amino acids: CASSPDSDTQYF. For the CDR3, the DNA is TGTGCCAGCAGCCCTGACTCAGATACGCAGTATTTT.

A few counts support this clone. This chain links TRBV6-1 with TRBJ2-3; 7 bases are a match to TRBD1. Germline assignment: CDR1 MNHNS and CDR2 SASEGT. V lost 8 bases, J lost 1 base, and 6 bases stayed unmatched. The CDR3 is 14 amino acids. The CDR3 bases are TGTGCCAGCGGCGGGCAGGGGGGCACAGATACGCAGTATTTT. Its translation: CASGGQGGTDTQYF.

The chain is built from TRBV7-2 and TRBJ1-2; no definite D call. The V gene's germline CDR1 is SGHTA and CDR2 FQGNSA. CDR3 size: 12 residues. V dropped 9 bases and J dropped 8 bases, with 16 bases sitting between them. CDR3 protein: CASKNHEAGYTF. The DNA for the CDR3 is TGTGCCAGTAAAAACCACGAGGCGGGCTACACCTTC.

The chain links TRBV4-3 to TRBJ2-3, with TRBD2 matching 11 bases. The V segment lost 4 bases and the J segment 4 bases; nucleotides outside the gene matches: 4. Looked up from germline, CDR1 is LGHNA and CDR2 is YSLEER. This CDR3 is built from 15 residues. CDR3 residues: CASSLSGGDSDTQYF. CDR3 bases: TGCGCCAGCAGCCTTAGCGGGGGGGATTCAGATACGCAGTATTTT.

The chain carries TRBV5-1 and TRBJ2-3; 10 bases match TRBD2. This CDR3 has 17 amino acids. Germline V lookup: CDR1 SGHRS, CDR2 YFSETQ. The V gene end was trimmed by 3 bases and the J gene end by 1 base; junction bases not matched to a gene: 8. CDR3 DNA: TGCGCCAGCAGCTGGGGAGCGCTAGCGGGGGGCACAGATACGCAGTATTTT. Its protein is CASSWGALAGGTDTQYF.

This clone was recorded a few times. The V call is TRBV7-3, the J call TRBJ2-1, with D maybe TRBD2 (5 bases). The CDR3 has 16 amino acids. V lost 5 bases to trimming and J lost 0 bases, with 14 bases between them. The germline V gene has CDR1 SGHTA and CDR2 FQGTGA. The CDR3: CASSTLGEDSYNEQFF. Here the CDR3 DNA reads TGTGCCAGCAGCACCCTGGGAGAGGACTCCTACAATGAGCAGTTCTTC. The whole variable domain, remainder taken from reference TRBV7-3 and TRBJ2-1, is GAGVSQTPSNKVTEKGKYVELRCDPISGHTALYWYRQSLGQGPEFLIYFQGTGAADDSGLPNDRFFAVRPEGSVSTLKIQRTERGDSAVYLCASSTLGEDSYNEQFFGPGTRLTVL.

The J gene is TRBJ1-6, the V gene TRBV7-9, with D maybe TRBD1 (6 bases). Trimming took off 1 base at V and 12 bases at J, with 13 bases between the two ends. This CDR3 is built from 14 residues. Per germline, CDR1 SEHNR and CDR2 FQNEAQ (reference sequence). The DNA for the CDR3 is TGTGCCAGCAGCTTAGGGTCAGGGGTAGTACCCCTCCACTTT. Its protein product is CASSLGSGVVPLHF.

The chain combines TRBV9 with TRBJ2-3, with 7 positions matching TRBD2. The trim removed 4 bases at V and 2 bases at J, leaving 7 bases unmatched. Germline lookup yields CDR1 SGDLS and CDR2 YYNGEE. CDR3 length equals 15 residues. The chain's CDR3 is CASSPSGSDTDTQYF. As DNA, the CDR3 is TGTGCCAGCAGCCCTAGCGGATCAGACACAGATACGCAGTATTTT. Looking up the rest from reference TRBV9 and TRBJ2-3 gives the full variable domain: DSGVTQTPKHLITATGQRVTLRCSPRSGDLSVYWYQQSLDQGLQFLIQYYNGEERAKGNILERFSAQQFPDLHSELNLSSLELGDSALYFCASSPSGSDTDTQYFGPGTRLTVL.

V usage is TRBV7-2 and J usage is TRBJ1-3; 7 bases map to TRBD1. V lost 5 bases, J lost 1 base, and 5 bases stayed unmatched. The CDR3 contains 15 residues. From germline, CDR1 is SGHTA and CDR2 FQGNSA. The CDR3 bases are TGTGCCAGCAGCCCCGACAGGGCTTCTGGAAACACCATATATTTT. As protein: CASSPDRASGNTIYF. Combining the CDR3 with reference TRBV7-2 and TRBJ1-3 gives the whole variable domain GAGVSQSPSNKVTEKGKDVELRCDPISGHTALYWYRQSLGQGLEFLIYFQGNSAPDKSGLPSDRFSAERTGGSVSTLTIQRTQQEDSAVYLCASSPDRASGNTIYFGEGSWLTVV.

The chain carries TRBV7-2 and TRBJ2-5; unclear D gene. V was cut by 3 bases and J by 5 bases, with 10 bases left in between. CDR3 size: 13 residues. Germline V CDR1 and CDR2: SGHTA, FQGNSA. CDR3 bases: TGTGCCAGCAGCTTTGCCCGGTGGGAGACCCAGTACTTC. Amino acid sequence: CASSFARWETQYF.

The chain uses TRBV7-6 and TRBJ1-4; no definite D call. The germline V gene encodes CDR1 SGHVS and CDR2 FNYEAQ. The ends were cut back, 8 bases at V and 5 bases at J, with 3 bases in the middle. The CDR3 is 10 residues long. CDR3 nucleotides: TGTGCCAGCGGCAATGAAAAACTGTTTTTT. It is translated as CASGNEKLFF.

As regards this clone: Other DNA sequences within the sample encode an identical CDR3. This sequence joins TRBV5-1 and TRBJ1-1; 9 nucleotides match TRBD1. Germline assignment: CDR1 SGHRS and CDR2 YFSETQ. V lost 3 bases, J lost 5 bases, and 5 bases stayed unmatched. The CDR3 runs 14 residues. The CDR3 loop is CASSWGQGETEAFF. Written as DNA, the CDR3 is TGCGCCAGCAGCTGGGGACAGGGCGAGACTGAAGCTTTCTTT.

With regard to this clone: A read error may account for a junction end that differs from germline. This chain connects TRBV7-9 to TRBJ2-2, with 8 nucleotides matching TRBD1. This CDR3 has 15 residues. CDR1 SEHNR and CDR2 FQNEAQ come from the germline V gene (reference sequence). DNA of the CDR3: TGTTCCAGCAGTTTAAAGCAGGGGGCGACCGGGGAGCTGTTTTTT. It translates to CSSSLKQGATGELFF.

A few counts support this clone. This sequence joins TRBV4-2 and TRBJ2-3, with 9 bases identical to TRBD2. Trimming removed 1 base from V and 3 bases from J; junction bases left unmatched: 5. Germline V gives CDR1 LGHNA, CDR2 YNFKEQ. CDR3 length equals 16 residues. CDR3 sequence reads: CASSQGARGGTDTQYF. The DNA of the CDR3 is TGTGCCAGCAGCCAAGGAGCGCGGGGGGGGACAGATACGCAGTATTTT.

The V call is TRBV7-3, the J call TRBJ1-1; 7 bases map to TRBD1. The CDR3 totals 15 residues. Germline trimming cut 2 bases from V and 3 bases from J; bases unmatched to any gene: 6. The germline V gene encodes CDR1 SGHTA and CDR2 FQGTGA. For the CDR3, the DNA is TGTGCCAGCAGCTTACAGGGGGTGGGATACACTGAAGCTTTCTTT. Amino acid sequence: CASSLQGVGYTEAFF.

This chain joins TRBV7-2 and TRBJ1-2; 9 bases match TRBD1. Looked up from germline, CDR1 is SGHTA and CDR2 is FQGNSA. After removal of 5 bases from V and 5 bases from J, the junction contained 3 bases not matched to a gene. The CDR3 covers 13 residues. As DNA, the CDR3 is TGTGCCAGCAGCCAGACAGGGGGATATGGCTACACCTTC. Encoded protein: CASSQTGGYGYTF.

This chain links TRBV7-9 with TRBJ1-1, with 7 bases that match TRBD1. Germline CDR1 SEHNR, CDR2 FQNEAQ (reference sequence). V shed 5 bases and J 4 bases; nucleotides not matched to a gene: 7. The CDR3 has 14 amino acids. This chain's CDR3 is CASSTGQPGTEAFF. The CDR3 nucleotides read TGTGCCAGCAGCACGGGACAGCCGGGCACTGAAGCTTTCTTT.

The V call is TRBV19, the J call TRBJ1-3, with D possibly being TRBD1 (5 bases). CDR1 LNHDA and CDR2 SQIVND come from the germline V gene (reference sequence). Trimming shortened V by 1 base and J by 5 bases, and 12 bases separated the two germline ends. The CDR3 runs to 15 residues. The CDR3 region is CASSIGAGHRNTIYF. The DNA of the CDR3 is TGTGCCAGTAGTATAGGGGCAGGGCATCGAAACACCATATATTTT. Using reference TRBV19 and TRBJ1-3 for the parts outside the CDR3, the full variable domain is DGGITQSPKYLFRKEGQNVTLSCEQNLNHDAMYWYRQDPGQGLRLIYYSQIVNDFQKGDIAEGYSVSREKKESFPLTVTSAQKNPTAFYLCASSIGAGHRNTIYFGEGSWLTVV.

This chain uses TRBV2 with TRBJ1-1; 7 positions agree with TRBD1. The junction had 7 bases not matched to a gene; V was cut back by 6 bases and J by 0 bases. The CDR3 is made up of 15 amino acids. The germline gives CDR1 SNHLY, CDR2 FYNNEI. CDR3 amino acids: CASRPDRAMNTEAFF. The DNA of the CDR3 is TGTGCCAGCAGACCTGACAGGGCCATGAACACTGAAGCTTTCTTT.

The chain couples TRBV11-3 to TRBJ2-2; the D is unclear. CDR1 SGHNT and CDR2 YENEEA come from the germline V gene. This CDR3 has 14 amino acids. Between the trimmed V and J ends, which lost 1 base and 0 bases, there was a span of 3 bases. Here the CDR3 DNA reads TGTGCCAGCAGCTTAGCTGCGAACACCGGGGAGCTGTTTTTT. Protein: CASSLAANTGELFF.

The chain carries TRBV5-1 and TRBJ2-7, with 9 bases aligning to TRBD2. CDR1 is SGHRS, CDR2 YFSETQ, per germline. CDR3 size: 18 residues. V trimming: 2 bases; J trimming: 3 bases; junction bases outside the gene matches: 15. The CDR3 coding sequence is TGCGCCAGCAGCTTACAAGTAGCGGGGGCTCCCATTGGCTACGAGCAGTACTTC. Its protein product is CASSLQVAGAPIGYEQYF.

The rearrangement uses TRBV4-3 and TRBJ2-5; D may be TRBD1 (5 bases). Germline values: CDR1 LGHNA, CDR2 YSLEER. This CDR3 is 17 amino acids long. Trimming shortened V by 1 base and J by 5 bases, and 20 bases separated the two germline ends. This CDR3 reads CASSQGGSRVAPETQYF. The CDR3 DNA follows: TGCGCCAGCAGCCAAGGAGGTTCCAGGGTAGCCCCCGAGACCCAGTACTTC.